The T cell receptor beta chain under discussion was sequenced for a study of T cells in Graves' hyperthyroidism and ophthalmopathy. This clonotype was counted at least ten times. Amplification of TCR beta CDR3 regions was performed using RNA transcripts as template. An initial round of RT-PCR targeting the TCR CDR3 relied on the HTBI primer set. From the multiplex PCR reads, TCRdb called clonotypes with MiXCR, one entry per CDR3 protein. The data contain a few hundred thousand distinct CDR3 sequences, about a sixth of them singletons. Trimming at V came to 5 bases and at J to 4 bases, leaving 4 bases not matched to a gene. The CDR3 is 13 amino acids. Germline V gene lookup returns CDR1 MNHEY and CDR2 SMNVEV (reference sequence).

The TCR comes from a woman aged 45-59 years with Graves' hyperthyroidism. The rearrangement links TRBV27 to TRBJ1-1, with TRBD1 matching 7 bases. Sample: blood. This chain's CDR3 is CASSPRGSTEAFF. The CDR3 bases are TGTGCCAGCAGTCCCAGGGGGAGCACTGAAGCTTTCTTT.